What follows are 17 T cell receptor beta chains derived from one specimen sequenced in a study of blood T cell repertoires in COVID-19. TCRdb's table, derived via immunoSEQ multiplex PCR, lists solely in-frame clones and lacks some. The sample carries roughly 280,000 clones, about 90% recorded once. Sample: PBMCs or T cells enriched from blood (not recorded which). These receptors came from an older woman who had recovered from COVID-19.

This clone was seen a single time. This chain's CDR3 is CASGLGLTPYNEQFF. For the CDR3, the DNA is TGTGCTAGTGGTTTGGGACTAACTCCCTACAATGAGCAGTTCTTC. This chain joins TRBV12-5 and TRBJ2-1; possible D gene TRBD2, 5 bases. The CDR3 has 15 amino acids. Germline V CDR1 and CDR2: LGHNT, FRNRAP. V lost 1 base, J lost 2 bases, and 9 bases lay in between.

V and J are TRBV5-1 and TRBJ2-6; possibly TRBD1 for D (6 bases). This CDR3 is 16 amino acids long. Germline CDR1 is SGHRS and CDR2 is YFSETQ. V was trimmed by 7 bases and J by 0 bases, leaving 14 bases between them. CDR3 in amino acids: CASERTANSGANVLTF. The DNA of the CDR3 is TGCGCCAGCGAAAGGACAGCTAACTCTGGGGCCAACGTCCTGACTTTC. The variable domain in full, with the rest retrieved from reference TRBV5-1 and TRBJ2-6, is KAGVTQTPRYLIKTRGQQVTLSCSPISGHRSVSWYQQTPGQGLQFLFEYFSETQRNKGNFPGRFSGRQFSNSRSEMNVSTLELGDSALYLCASERTANSGANVLTFGAGSRLTVL.

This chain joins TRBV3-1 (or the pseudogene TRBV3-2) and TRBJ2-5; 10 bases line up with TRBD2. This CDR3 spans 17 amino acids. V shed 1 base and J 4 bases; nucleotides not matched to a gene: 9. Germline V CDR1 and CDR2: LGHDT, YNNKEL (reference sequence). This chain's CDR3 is CASSQAQRGGFGETQYF. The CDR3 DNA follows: TGTGCCAGCAGCCAAGCTCAGCGGGGGGGCTTCGGAGAGACCCAGTACTTC.

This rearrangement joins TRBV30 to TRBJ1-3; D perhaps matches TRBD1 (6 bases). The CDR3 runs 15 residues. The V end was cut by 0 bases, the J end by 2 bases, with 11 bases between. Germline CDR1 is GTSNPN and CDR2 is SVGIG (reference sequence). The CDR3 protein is CAWSVSTGPGNTIYF. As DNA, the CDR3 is TGTGCCTGGAGTGTATCAACAGGGCCTGGAAACACCATATATTTT.

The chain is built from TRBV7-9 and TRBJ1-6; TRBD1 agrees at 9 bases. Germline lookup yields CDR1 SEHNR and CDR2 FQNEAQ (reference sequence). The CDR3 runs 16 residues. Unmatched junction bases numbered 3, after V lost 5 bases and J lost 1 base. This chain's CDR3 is CASSRQGVSYNSPLHF. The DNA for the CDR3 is TGTGCCAGCAGCCGACAGGGGGTTTCCTATAATTCACCCCTCCACTTT.

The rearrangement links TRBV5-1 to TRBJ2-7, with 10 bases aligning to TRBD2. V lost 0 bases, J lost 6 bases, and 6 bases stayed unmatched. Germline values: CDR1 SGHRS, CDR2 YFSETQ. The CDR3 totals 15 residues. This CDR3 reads CASSLGGLAALEQYF. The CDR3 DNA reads TGCGCCAGCAGCTTGGGAGGACTAGCGGCGCTCGAGCAGTACTTC.

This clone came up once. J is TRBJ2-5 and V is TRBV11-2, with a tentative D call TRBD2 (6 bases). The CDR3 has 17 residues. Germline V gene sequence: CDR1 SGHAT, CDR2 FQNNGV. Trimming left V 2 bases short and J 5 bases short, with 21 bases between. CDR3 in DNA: TGTGCCAGCAGCTTAATGTCTTTCGGGAGAGGGGTGGAGACCCAGTACTTC. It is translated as CASSLMSFGRGVETQYF.

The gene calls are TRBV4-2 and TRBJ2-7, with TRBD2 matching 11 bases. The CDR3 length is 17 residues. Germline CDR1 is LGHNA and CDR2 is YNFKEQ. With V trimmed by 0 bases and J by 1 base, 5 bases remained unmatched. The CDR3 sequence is CASSQDSGTSGSYEQYF. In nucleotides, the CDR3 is TGTGCCAGCAGCCAAGATTCCGGGACTAGCGGTTCCTACGAGCAGTACTTC.

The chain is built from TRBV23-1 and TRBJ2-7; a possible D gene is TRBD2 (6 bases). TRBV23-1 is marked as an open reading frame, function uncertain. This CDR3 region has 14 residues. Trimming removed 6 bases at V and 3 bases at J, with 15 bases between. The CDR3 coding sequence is TGCGCCAGCAGCCCGGGGGTTGGGTTCTACGAGCAGTACTTC. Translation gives CASSPGVGFYEQYF.

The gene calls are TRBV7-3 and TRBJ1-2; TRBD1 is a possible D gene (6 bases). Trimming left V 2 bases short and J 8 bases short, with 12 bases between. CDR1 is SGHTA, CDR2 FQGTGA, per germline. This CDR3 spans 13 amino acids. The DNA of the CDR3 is TGTGCCAGCAGCTTATCACAAGGGGGAGGCTACACCTTC. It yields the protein CASSLSQGGGYTF.

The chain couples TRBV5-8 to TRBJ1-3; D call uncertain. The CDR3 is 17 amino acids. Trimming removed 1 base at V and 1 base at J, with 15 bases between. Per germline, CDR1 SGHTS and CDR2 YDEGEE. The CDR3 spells CASSLYRGYGSGNTIYF. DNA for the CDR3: TGTGCCAGCAGCTTGTATCGGGGATATGGTTCTGGAAACACCATATATTTT. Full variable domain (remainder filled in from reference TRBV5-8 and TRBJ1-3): EAGVTQSPTHLIKTRGQQATLRCSPISGHTSVYWYQQALGLGLQFLLWYDEGEERNRGNFPPRFSGRQFPNYSSELNVNALELEDSALYLCASSLYRGYGSGNTIYFGEGSWLTVV.

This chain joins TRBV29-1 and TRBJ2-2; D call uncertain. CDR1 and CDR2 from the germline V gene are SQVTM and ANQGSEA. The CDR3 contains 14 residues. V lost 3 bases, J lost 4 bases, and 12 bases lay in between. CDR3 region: CSVDLSPGTGELFF. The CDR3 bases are TGCAGCGTTGATCTGTCCCCAGGCACCGGGGAGCTGTTTTTT.

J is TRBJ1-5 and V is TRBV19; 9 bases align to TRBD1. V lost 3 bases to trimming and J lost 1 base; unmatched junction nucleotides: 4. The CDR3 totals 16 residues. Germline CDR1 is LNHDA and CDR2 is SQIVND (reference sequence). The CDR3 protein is CASSILQGASNQPQHF. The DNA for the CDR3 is TGTGCCAGTAGTATTTTACAGGGGGCCAGCAATCAGCCCCAGCATTTT.

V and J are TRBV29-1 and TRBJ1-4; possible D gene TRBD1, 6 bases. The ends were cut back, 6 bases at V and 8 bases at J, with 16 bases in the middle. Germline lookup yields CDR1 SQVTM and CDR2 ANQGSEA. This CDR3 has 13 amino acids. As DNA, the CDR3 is TGCAGCGTAGCCAGGGGAAAGGACGAAAAACTGTTTTTT. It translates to CSVARGKDEKLFF.

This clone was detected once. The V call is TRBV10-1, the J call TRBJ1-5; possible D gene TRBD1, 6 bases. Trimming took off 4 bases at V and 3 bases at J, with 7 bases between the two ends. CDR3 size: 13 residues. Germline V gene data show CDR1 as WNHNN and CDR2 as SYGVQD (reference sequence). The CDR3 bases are TGCGCCAGCAGTGCAGGGGTCAATCAGCCCCAGCATTTT. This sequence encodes CASSAGVNQPQHF.

The CDR3 spells CASSPGTEQETQYF. CDR3 nucleotide sequence: TGCGCCAGCAGCCCTGGGACAGAACAAGAGACCCAGTACTTC. V usage is TRBV5-1 and J usage is TRBJ2-5, with TRBD1 identical over 7 bases. There are 14 residues in the CDR3. The V gene's germline CDR1 is SGHRS and CDR2 YFSETQ. V lost 4 bases, J lost 2 bases, and 5 bases stayed unmatched.

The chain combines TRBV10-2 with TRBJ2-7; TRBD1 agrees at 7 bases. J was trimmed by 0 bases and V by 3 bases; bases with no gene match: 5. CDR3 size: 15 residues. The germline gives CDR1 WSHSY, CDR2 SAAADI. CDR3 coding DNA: TGCGCCAGCAGTGAAAACCGACAGGGCTCCTACGAGCAGTACTTC. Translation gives CASSENRQGSYEQYF.